Below, 28 T cell receptor beta chains from the same sample are listed, as sequenced in a study of molecular identifiers for immune sequencing clone quantification. TCRdb reprocessed the PCR reads via MiXCR and lists one record per CDR3 protein. The sample yields tens of thousands of distinct CDR3 sequences, around 18% seen once. The sample comprised naive CD8+ T cells from blood, with Jurkat cell RNA spiked in. This sample's subset: FACS-sorted CD8+CD4-CCR7+CD45RA+ naive T cells. Every receptor here comes from a human donor in good health. Some libraries in this study had Jurkat cell RNA spiked in.

This clonotype came up many times. The CDR3 DNA is TGTGCCAGGGGGACCCCGGACAGTTCGGGGGCGACCCAGTACTTC. It codes for CARGTPDSSGATQYF. The chain links TRBV11-2 to TRBJ2-5; tentatively, D is TRBD1 or TRBD2 (6 bases each). This CDR3 spans 15 amino acids. V was cut by 9 bases and J by 7 bases, with 24 bases left in between. The germline V gene has CDR1 SGHAT and CDR2 FQNNGV.

This clonotype was counted ten times or more. This chain uses TRBV6-5 with TRBJ1-3; tentatively, D is TRBD1 (6 bases). V lost 10 bases to trimming and J lost 2 bases, with 18 bases between them. The CDR3 length is 15 residues. Germline loops: CDR1 MNHEY, CDR2 SVGAGI. The chain's CDR3 is CATLDRPSAGNTIYF. The CDR3 nucleotides are TGTGCCACCTTAGACAGGCCGAGCGCTGGAAACACCATATATTTT.

This clonotype was detected many times. The chain links TRBV6-1 to TRBJ1-5, with a weak D call TRBD1 (5 bases). There are 15 residues in the CDR3. The ends were cut back, 11 bases at V and 2 bases at J, with 19 bases in the middle. The V gene's germline CDR1 is MNHNS and CDR2 SASEGT. The CDR3 coding sequence is TGTGCCGGGGGAACTTTAGGGGTGGGCAATCAGCCCCAGCATTTT. It yields the protein CAGGTLGVGNQPQHF.

This clonotype was detected many times. The chain carries TRBV14 and TRBJ1-6; D ambiguous. Per germline, CDR1 SGHDN and CDR2 FVKESK. CDR3 length: 15 residues. V was clipped by 3 bases and J by 10 bases, with 16 bases between them. The CDR3 sequence is CASSHRDTIKSPLHF. CDR3 bases: TGTGCCAGCAGCCATCGAGATACCATCAAATCACCCCTCCACTTT. Complete variable domain (other parts from reference TRBV14 and TRBJ1-6): EAGVTQFPSHSVIEKGQTVTLRCDPISGHDNLYWYRRVMGKEIKFLLHFVKESKQDESGMPNNRFLAERTGGTYSTLKVQPAELEDSGVYFCASSHRDTIKSPLHFGNGTRLTVT.

This clonotype was detected only a few times. V and J are TRBV12-3 or TRBV12-4 and TRBJ2-7; TRBD2 agrees at 12 bases. CDR3 length: 15 amino acids. V lost 3 bases, J lost 7 bases, and 7 bases stayed unmatched. The CDR3 nucleotides read TGTGCCAGCAGTTTGTCCGGGACTAGCGGGTTAGAGCAGTACTTC. This codes for CASSLSGTSGLEQYF.

This clonotype was seen repeatedly, ten times or more. The V call is TRBV19, the J call TRBJ1-6; 8 bases line up with TRBD1. Germline V CDR1 and CDR2: LNHDA, SQIVND (reference sequence). V dropped 5 bases and J dropped 7; count of bases not matched to a gene: 10. The CDR3 has 16 residues. CDR3 coding DNA: TGTGCCAGTAGTGAGGCGACAGGGGAGTGGAATTCACCCCTCCACTTT. It specifies CASSEATGEWNSPLHF. Full variable domain (outside the CDR3, taken from reference TRBV19 and TRBJ1-6): DGGITQSPKYLFRKEGQNVTLSCEQNLNHDAMYWYRQDPGQGLRLIYYSQIVNDFQKGDIAEGYSVSREKKESFPLTVTSAQKNPTAFYLCASSEATGEWNSPLHFGNGTRLTVT.

This clonotype has ten or more counts. The chain links TRBV6-1 to TRBJ2-2; 15 bases are a match to TRBD2. The CDR3 runs to 17 residues. The V gene's germline CDR1 is MNHNS and CDR2 SASEGT. The ends lost 4 bases at V and 6 bases at J; junction bases unmatched: 6. The CDR3: CASSVRTSGRAAGELFF. In DNA, the CDR3 is TGTGCCAGCAGTGTCCGGACTAGCGGGAGGGCCGCCGGGGAGCTGTTTTTT.

In regard to this clonotype: This may be a read error: a much more frequent sequence differs by one nucleotide. CDR3 in amino acids: CAGTPGRGTPYEQYF. In DNA form, the CDR3 reads TGTGCCGGTACTCCGGGAAGGGGGACCCCCTACGAGCAGTACTTC. The chain is built from TRBV19 and TRBJ2-7; D may be TRBD1 (6 bases). Between the trimmed V and J ends, which lost 11 bases and 2 bases, there was a span of 22 bases. There are 15 residues in the CDR3. Germline CDR1 LNHDA, CDR2 SQIVND (reference sequence).

A few counts support this clonotype. A much more abundant neighbour one base away suggests this may be a read error. This CDR3 reads CASGQYGTPTYEQYF. CDR3 coding DNA: TGTGCCAGCGGCCAATACGGGACCCCCACCTACGAGCAGTACTTC. The J gene is TRBJ2-7, the V gene TRBV28; D is possibly TRBD1 or TRBD2 (5 bases each). The CDR3 runs to 15 residues. CDR1 and CDR2 from the germline V gene are MDHEN and SYDVKM. Trimming took 8 bases from V and 2 from J, leaving 19 bases between them.

There are many counts of this clonotype. The chain combines TRBV9 with TRBJ2-7; D is unclear. Germline CDR1 SGDLS, CDR2 YYNGEE. This CDR3 region has 15 residues. V lost 0 bases to trimming and J lost 3 bases, with 13 bases between them. The CDR3 protein is CASSVGSPPGYEQYF. CDR3 in DNA: TGTGCCAGCAGCGTAGGGAGCCCCCCGGGCTACGAGCAGTACTTC.

This clonotype was picked up many times. The chain joins TRBV7-9 to TRBJ2-7; 10 nucleotides match TRBD1. Trimming took 4 bases from V and 3 from J; bases not matched to a gene: 12. CDR3 length equals 17 residues. CDR1 SEHNR and CDR2 FQNEAQ come from the germline V gene (reference sequence). This chain's CDR3 is CASSSAPGTGVFYEQYF. In nucleotides, the CDR3 is TGTGCCAGCAGCTCGGCCCCCGGGACAGGGGTTTTCTACGAGCAGTACTTC.

This clonotype was seen repeatedly, ten times or more. The chain carries TRBV11-2 and TRBJ2-1; 8 bases agree with TRBD2. The CDR3 runs 17 residues. Unmatched junction bases numbered 11, after V lost 1 base and J lost 6 bases. The germline V gene has CDR1 SGHAT and CDR2 FQNNGV. CDR3: CASSLAPGVTSGNEQFF. DNA of the CDR3: TGTGCCAGCAGCTTAGCCCCAGGGGTTACTAGCGGCAATGAGCAGTTCTTC.

This clonotype has a count of ten or more. The J gene is TRBJ1-6, the V gene TRBV14; no clear D gene. The CDR3 runs 16 residues. Per the germline V gene, CDR1 is SGHDN and CDR2 is FVKESK. The V end was cut by 0 bases, the J end by 9 bases, with 15 bases between. The CDR3 sequence: CASSQEAAWFGSPLHF. CDR3 DNA sequence: TGTGCCAGCAGCCAAGAGGCAGCATGGTTCGGTTCACCCCTCCACTTT. Full variable domain (missing parts from reference TRBV14 and TRBJ1-6): EAGVTQFPSHSVIEKGQTVTLRCDPISGHDNLYWYRRVMGKEIKFLLHFVKESKQDESGMPNNRFLAERTGGTYSTLKVQPAELEDSGVYFCASSQEAAWFGSPLHFGNGTRLTVT.

J is TRBJ2-5 and V is TRBV28, with D possibly matching TRBD2 (7 bases). Deletions cut 1 base from V and 0 bases from J, with 12 bases between. This CDR3 has 16 amino acids. CDR1 is MDHEN and CDR2 is SYDVKM in the germline V gene. CDR3 sequence: CASSLSGEGDQETQYF. The CDR3 DNA follows: TGTGCCAGCAGTTTATCAGGGGAGGGGGACCAAGAGACCCAGTACTTC.

This clonotype was found many times. The junction departs from the called germline gene at one end, perhaps through a read error. This rearrangement joins TRBV7-2 to TRBJ2-7, with a possible D match to TRBD2 (6 bases). This CDR3 is 15 amino acids long. Germline V CDR1 and CDR2: SGHTA, FQGNSA. CDR3 bases: TGTGCCGGCAGCTTAGGGTCCGCGGGAATCCACGAGCAGTACTTC. Residues: CAGSLGSAGIHEQYF. Full variable domain (outside the CDR3, taken from reference TRBV7-2 and TRBJ2-7): GAGVSQSPSNKVTEKGKDVELRCDPISGHTALYWYRQSLGQGLEFLIYFQGNSAPDKSGLPSDRFSAERTGGSVSTLTIQRTQQEDSAVYLCAGSLGSAGIHEQYFGPGTRLTVT.

Comment on this clonotype: A much larger clone sits a single nucleotide away, making a read error possible. The genes are TRBV28 and TRBJ1-1, with D maybe TRBD1 (6 bases). The V gene lost 11 bases and the J gene lost 4 bases, with 20 bases spanning the gap. CDR1 MDHEN and CDR2 SYDVKM come from the germline V gene. This CDR3 spans 14 amino acids. CDR3 nucleotides: TGTGCCTGCATTCCCAGCAGGGGCACCACTGAAGCTTTCTTT. Translated: CACIPSRGTTEAFF.

Details on this clonotype: This could be a read error, since a much larger clone is one nucleotide away. This rearrangement joins TRBV30 to TRBJ1-1, with 7 bases fitting TRBD1. J was trimmed by 12 bases and V by 2 bases; bases with no gene match: 15. The CDR3 loop spans 14 amino acids. Germline V gives CDR1 GTSNPN, CDR2 SVGIG (reference sequence). The CDR3 DNA is TGTGCCTGGAGTTTAGGGGCAGGGGGGGGGGAAACTTTCTTT. Encoded protein: CAWSLGAGGGETFF.

This clonotype was seen many times. V gene TRBV29-1 combines with J gene TRBJ2-7, with D possibly matching TRBD1 (6 bases). From germline, CDR1 is SQVTM and CDR2 ANQGSEA. The CDR3 covers 14 residues. Trimming removed 7 bases at V and 0 bases at J, with 16 bases between. The CDR3 region has the DNA TGCAGCGCCCCCAGACAGGACCCCTCCTACGAGCAGTACTTC. Protein sequence: CSAPRQDPSYEQYF.

This clonotype came up many times. V is TRBV4-1 and J is TRBJ2-5; possibly TRBD2 for D (5 bases). The CDR3 has 18 residues. Per germline, CDR1 MGHRA and CDR2 YSYEKL. Deletions cut 0 bases from V and 1 base from J, with 18 bases between. The CDR3 region is CASSQERFISGSQETQYF. The CDR3 DNA reads TGCGCCAGCAGCCAAGAGAGGTTCATCAGCGGAAGCCAAGAGACCCAGTACTTC.

The table lists this clonotype with a few counts. The CDR3 spells CASSLGAGSPGELFF. The DNA of the CDR3 is TGTGCCAGCAGTTTGGGTGCAGGAAGTCCCGGGGAGCTGTTTTTT. This sequence joins TRBV27 and TRBJ2-2; unclear D gene. CDR3 length equals 15 residues. Germline CDR1 reads MNHEY; CDR2 reads SMNVEV (reference sequence). Trimming shortened V by 3 bases and J by 6 bases, and 14 bases separated the two germline ends.

CDR3 DNA sequence: TGTGCCAGCAGGGGACATGCAACTAATGAAAAACTGTTTTTT. Protein sequence: CASRGHATNEKLFF. V gene TRBV2 combines with J gene TRBJ1-4; D is possibly TRBD1 (6 bases). This CDR3 is 14 amino acids long. Germline V gene data show CDR1 as SNHLY and CDR2 as FYNNEI. Trimming took 6 bases from V and 0 from J, leaving 8 bases between them. The entire variable domain, with the rest obtained from reference TRBV2 and TRBJ1-4, is as follows: EPEVTQTPSHQVTQMGQEVILRCVPISNHLYFYWYRQILGQKVEFLVSFYNNEISEKSEIFDDQFSVERPDGSNFTLKIRSTKLEDSAMYFCASRGHATNEKLFFGSGTQLSVL.

This clonotype has a count of ten or more. The chain links TRBV13 to TRBJ2-3; 13 positions match TRBD2. The CDR3 totals 19 residues. The V gene's germline CDR1 is PRHDT and CDR2 FYEKMQ (reference sequence). The junction had 8 bases not matched to a gene; V was cut back by 2 bases and J by 0 bases. CDR3 sequence (DNA): TGTGCCAGCAGCTTAACCGGGACTAGCGGGACGACTAGCACAGATACGCAGTATTTT. Protein product: CASSLTGTSGTTSTDTQYF.

About this clonotype itself: A read error is possible here, since a much larger clone lies one base away. No conserved phenylalanine or tryptophan is present at the end of the CDR3, so a read error is the likely explanation. The rearrangement joins TRBV29-1 to TRBJ2-2; D gene ambiguous. Germline V gene data show CDR1 as SQVTM and CDR2 as ANQGSEA. The V and J ends lost 7 bases and 8 bases respectively, with 14 bases between them. The CDR3 covers 12 residues. The CDR3 loop reads CSAPLGTGELFS. CDR3 DNA: TGCAGCGCTCCCCTAGGCACGGGGGAGCTGTTTTCT.

This clonotype was observed a handful of times. Sequence at one end of the junction differs from germline and may be a read error. The chain recombines TRBV6-5 with TRBJ1-2; D unclear. CDR1 and CDR2 (germline): MNHEY, SVGAGI. The CDR3 consists of 13 residues. CDR3 coding DNA: TGTGCCAGCAGATCCCCGGAGGACTATGACTACACCTTC. The encoded protein is CASRSPEDYDYTF.

This clonotype was counted between two and nine times. The chain combines TRBV24-1 with TRBJ2-1, with TRBD2 matching 7 bases. The CDR3 is made up of 16 amino acids. V dropped 0 bases and J dropped 4; count of bases not matched to a gene: 5. Germline CDR1 and CDR2: KGHDR and SFDVKD. The CDR3: CATSDLGTTAYNEQFF. The CDR3 nucleotides are TGTGCCACCAGTGATTTGGGGACTACCGCTTACAATGAGCAGTTCTTC.

This clonotype appeared many times. The genes are TRBV29-1 and TRBJ2-3; possibly TRBD1 for D (5 bases). The CDR3 consists of 15 residues. The germline V gene has CDR1 SQVTM and CDR2 ANQGSEA. Trimming removed 1 base from V and 4 bases from J, with 15 bases in between. CDR3 nucleotides: TGCAGCGTTGAAGGAGGCAGGGTAGGGGCAGATACGCAGTATTTT. Translated: CSVEGGRVGADTQYF.

This clonotype was picked up many times. This chain uses TRBV7-9 with TRBJ1-3, with D hard to call. CDR3 length: 14 residues. Trimming cost V 5 bases and J 2 bases, with 10 bases left between them. Germline CDR1 and CDR2: SEHNR and FQNEAQ (reference sequence). CDR3 sequence reads: CASSASRTGNTIYF. The DNA of the CDR3 is TGTGCCAGCAGCGCGAGTCGTACTGGAAACACCATATATTTT.

In regard to this clonotype: This sequence may be a read error, since a much larger clone differs from it by one base. The J gene is TRBJ1-4, the V gene TRBV4-1; D gene ambiguous. This CDR3 contains 16 residues. Germline V gives CDR1 MGHRA, CDR2 YSYEKL. CDR3 nucleotides: TGCGCCGGCAGCCAAGTGAGCGGAGGGTCTAATGAAAAACTGTTTTTT. Translating gives CAGSQVSGGSNEKLFF.